This TCR beta chain was captured by sequencing in a study of yellow fever vaccine responses in identical twins. As concerns this clonotype: Its antigen remains unidentified.

A single record per CDR3 protein comes from TCRdb applying MiXCR to the RT-PCR reads. The sample records about 21,000 distinct CDR3 sequences, around four fifths being singletons. Study conclusions and caveats: Convergence reportedly seemed to mark part of the twins' vaccine T cell response, with personalization marking the rest.

This sequence originates from a woman between 18 and 29 years old who received the yellow fever vaccine. Sequencing was performed on T cells from blood (PBMCs), unsorted or a sorted subset (not recorded which), taken before or after yellow fever vaccination (not recorded which).

CDR3 residues: CASRTSGSTTDTQYF. The CDR3, as DNA: TGCGCCAGCAGGACTAGCGGGAGTACGACAGATACGCAGTATTTT. V and J are TRBV10-2 and TRBJ2-3; 12 positions agree with TRBD2. This CDR3 spans 15 amino acids. Germline V gene data show CDR1 as WSHSY and CDR2 as SAAADI. The V and J ends lost 6 bases and 3 bases, in that order; junction bases with no gene match: 4.